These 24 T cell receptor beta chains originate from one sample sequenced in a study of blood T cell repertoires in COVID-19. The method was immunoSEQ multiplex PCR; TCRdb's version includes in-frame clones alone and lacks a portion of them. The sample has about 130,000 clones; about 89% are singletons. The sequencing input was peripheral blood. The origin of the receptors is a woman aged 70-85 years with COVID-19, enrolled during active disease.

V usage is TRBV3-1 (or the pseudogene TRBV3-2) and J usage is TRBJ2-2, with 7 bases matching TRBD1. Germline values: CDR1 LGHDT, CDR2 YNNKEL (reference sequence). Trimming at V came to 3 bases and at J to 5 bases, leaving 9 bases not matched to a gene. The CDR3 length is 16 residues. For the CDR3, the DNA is TGTGCCAGCAGCCAGCACCTTACAGGGGTTACCGGGGAGCTGTTTTTT. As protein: CASSQHLTGVTGELFF.

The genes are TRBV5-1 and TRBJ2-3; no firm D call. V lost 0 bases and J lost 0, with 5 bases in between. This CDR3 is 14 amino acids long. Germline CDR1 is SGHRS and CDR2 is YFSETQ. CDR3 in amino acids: CASSLGRSTDTQYF. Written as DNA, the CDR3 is TGCGCCAGCAGCTTGGGGCGGAGCACAGATACGCAGTATTTT.

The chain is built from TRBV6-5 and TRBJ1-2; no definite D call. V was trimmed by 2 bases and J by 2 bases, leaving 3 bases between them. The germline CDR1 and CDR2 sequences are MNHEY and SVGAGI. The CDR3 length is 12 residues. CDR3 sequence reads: CASSYGNYGYTF. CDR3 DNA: TGTGCCAGCAGTTACGGCAACTATGGCTACACCTTC.

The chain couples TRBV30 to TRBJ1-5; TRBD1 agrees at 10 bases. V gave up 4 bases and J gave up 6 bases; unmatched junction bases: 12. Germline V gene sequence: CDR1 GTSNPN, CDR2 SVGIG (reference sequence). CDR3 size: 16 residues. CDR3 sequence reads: CAWTHRTGGSSQPQHF. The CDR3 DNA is TGTGCCTGGACCCACCGGACAGGGGGTTCTTCTCAGCCCCAGCATTTT.

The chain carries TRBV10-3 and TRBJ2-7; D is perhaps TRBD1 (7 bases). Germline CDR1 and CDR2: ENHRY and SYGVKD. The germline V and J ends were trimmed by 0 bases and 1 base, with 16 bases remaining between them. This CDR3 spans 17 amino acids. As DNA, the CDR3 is TGTGCCATCAGTGAGTCGAGGGGGGCAGGGGGTTCCTACGAGCAGTACTTC. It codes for CAISESRGAGGSYEQYF.

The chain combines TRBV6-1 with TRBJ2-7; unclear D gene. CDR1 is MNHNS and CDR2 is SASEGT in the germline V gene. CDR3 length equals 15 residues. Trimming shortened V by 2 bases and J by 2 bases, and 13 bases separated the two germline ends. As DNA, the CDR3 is TGTGCCAGCAGTGAACAACCCCAAATAGCCTACGAGCAGTACTTC. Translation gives CASSEQPQIAYEQYF.

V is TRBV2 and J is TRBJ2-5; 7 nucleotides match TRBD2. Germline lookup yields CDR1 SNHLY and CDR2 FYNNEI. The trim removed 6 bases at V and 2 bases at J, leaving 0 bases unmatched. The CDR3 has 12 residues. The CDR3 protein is CASSGGQETQYF. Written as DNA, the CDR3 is TGTGCCAGCAGCGGGGGGCAAGAGACCCAGTACTTC.

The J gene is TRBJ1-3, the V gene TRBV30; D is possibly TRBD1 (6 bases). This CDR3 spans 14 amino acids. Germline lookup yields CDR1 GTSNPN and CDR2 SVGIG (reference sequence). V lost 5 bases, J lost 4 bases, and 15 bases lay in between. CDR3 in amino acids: CAWETGSGGNTIYF. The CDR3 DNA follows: TGTGCCTGGGAGACAGGATCGGGAGGAAACACCATATATTTT.

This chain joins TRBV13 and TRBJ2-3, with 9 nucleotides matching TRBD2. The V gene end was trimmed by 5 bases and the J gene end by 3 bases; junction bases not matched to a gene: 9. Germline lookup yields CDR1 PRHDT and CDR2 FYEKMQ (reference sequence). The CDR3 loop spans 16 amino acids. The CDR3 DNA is TGTGCCAGCAGCCAAACCCAGACTAGCGGTACAGATACGCAGTATTTT. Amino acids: CASSQTQTSGTDTQYF.

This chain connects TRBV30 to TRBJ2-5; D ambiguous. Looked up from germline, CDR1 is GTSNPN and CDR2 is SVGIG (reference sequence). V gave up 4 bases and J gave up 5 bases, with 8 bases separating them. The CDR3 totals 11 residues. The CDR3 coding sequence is TGTGCCTGGACTAGTTCCGAGACCCAGTACTTC. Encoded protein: CAWTSSETQYF. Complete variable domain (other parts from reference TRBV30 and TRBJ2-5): SQTIHQWPATLVQPVGSPLSLECTVEGTSNPNLYWYRQAAGRGLQLLFYSVGIGQISSEVPQNLSASRPQDRQFILSSKKLLLSDSGFYLCAWTSSETQYFGPGTRLLVL.

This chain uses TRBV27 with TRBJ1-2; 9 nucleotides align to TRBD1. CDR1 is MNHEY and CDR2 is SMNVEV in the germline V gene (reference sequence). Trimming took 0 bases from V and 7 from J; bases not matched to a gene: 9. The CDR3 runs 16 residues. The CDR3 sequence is CASSLSVGGQGFGYTF. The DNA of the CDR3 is TGTGCCAGCAGTTTATCGGTGGGGGGACAGGGATTTGGCTACACCTTC.

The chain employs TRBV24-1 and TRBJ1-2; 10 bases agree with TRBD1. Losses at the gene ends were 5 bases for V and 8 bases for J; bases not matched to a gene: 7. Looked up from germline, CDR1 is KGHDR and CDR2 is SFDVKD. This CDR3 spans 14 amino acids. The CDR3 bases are TGTGCCACCAGTGCCACGACAGGGGGCTTCGGCTACACCTTC. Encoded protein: CATSATTGGFGYTF.

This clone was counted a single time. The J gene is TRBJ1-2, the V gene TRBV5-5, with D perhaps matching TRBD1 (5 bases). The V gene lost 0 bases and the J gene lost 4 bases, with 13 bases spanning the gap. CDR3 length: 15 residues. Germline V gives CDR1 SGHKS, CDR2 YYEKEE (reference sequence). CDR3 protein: CASSLGGHNIYGYTF. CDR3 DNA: TGTGCCAGCAGCTTGGGTGGACACAATATCTATGGCTACACCTTC.

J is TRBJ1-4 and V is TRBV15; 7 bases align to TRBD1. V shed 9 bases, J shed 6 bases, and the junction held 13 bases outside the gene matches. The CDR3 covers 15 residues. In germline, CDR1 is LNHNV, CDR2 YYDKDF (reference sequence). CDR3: CATKVDRSMHEKLFF. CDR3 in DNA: TGTGCCACAAAAGTGGACAGGTCAATGCATGAAAAACTGTTTTTT.

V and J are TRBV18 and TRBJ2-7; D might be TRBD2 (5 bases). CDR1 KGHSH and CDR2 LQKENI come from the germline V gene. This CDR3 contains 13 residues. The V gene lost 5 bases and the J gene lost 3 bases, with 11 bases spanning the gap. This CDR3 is CASSGVGVYEQYF. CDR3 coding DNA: TGTGCCAGCTCAGGGGTGGGAGTCTACGAGCAGTACTTC.

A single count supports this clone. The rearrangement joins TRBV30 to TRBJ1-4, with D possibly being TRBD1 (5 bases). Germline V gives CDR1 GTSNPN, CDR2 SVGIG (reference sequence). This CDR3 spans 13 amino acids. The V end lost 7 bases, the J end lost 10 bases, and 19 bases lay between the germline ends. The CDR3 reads CASVPQGGGKLFF. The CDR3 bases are TGTGCCTCCGTACCGCAGGGCGGGGGAAAACTGTTTTTT.

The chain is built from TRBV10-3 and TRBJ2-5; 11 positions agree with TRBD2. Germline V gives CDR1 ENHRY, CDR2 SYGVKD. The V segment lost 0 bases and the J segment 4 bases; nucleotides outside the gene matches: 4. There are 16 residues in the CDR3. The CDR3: CAISESSGGARETQYF. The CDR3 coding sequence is TGTGCCATCAGTGAGTCTAGCGGGGGGGCACGAGAGACCCAGTACTTC.

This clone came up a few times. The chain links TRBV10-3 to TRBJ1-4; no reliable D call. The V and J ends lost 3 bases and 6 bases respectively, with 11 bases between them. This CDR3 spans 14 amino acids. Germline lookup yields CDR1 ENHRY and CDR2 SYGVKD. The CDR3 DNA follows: TGTGCCATCAGTGACGGGGTGGAAGATGAAAAACTGTTTTTT. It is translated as CAISDGVEDEKLFF.

The CDR3 loop reads CASSLDPGTGELFF. In DNA, the CDR3 is TGCGCCAGCAGCTTGGACCCGGGCACCGGGGAGCTGTTTTTT. This chain uses TRBV5-1 with TRBJ2-2, with unresolved D. Germline V gene sequence: CDR1 SGHRS, CDR2 YFSETQ. V shed 0 bases and J shed 4 bases, with 7 bases lying between them. The CDR3 covers 14 residues.

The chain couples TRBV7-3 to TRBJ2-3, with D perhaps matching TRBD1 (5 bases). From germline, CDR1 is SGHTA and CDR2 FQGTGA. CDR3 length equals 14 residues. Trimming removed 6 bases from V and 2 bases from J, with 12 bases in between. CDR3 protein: CASSQGRDTDTQYF. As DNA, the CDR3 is TGTGCCAGCAGTCAAGGCAGGGACACAGATACGCAGTATTTT.

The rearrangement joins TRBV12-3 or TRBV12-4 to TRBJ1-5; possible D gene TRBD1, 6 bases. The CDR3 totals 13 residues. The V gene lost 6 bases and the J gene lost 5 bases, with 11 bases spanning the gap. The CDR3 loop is CASRLQGDQPQHF. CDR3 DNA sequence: TGTGCCAGCAGATTACAGGGTGATCAGCCCCAGCATTTT.

CDR3 bases: TGTGCCAGCAGTGACAGGACAGGTTATAATTCACCCCTCCACTTT. It translates to CASSDRTGYNSPLHF. The rearrangement uses TRBV2 and TRBJ1-6; 7 bases fit TRBD1. The germline CDR1 and CDR2 sequences are SNHLY and FYNNEI. With 3 bases clipped from V and 4 bases from J, the junction kept 3 bases outside the gene matches. The CDR3 has 15 residues.

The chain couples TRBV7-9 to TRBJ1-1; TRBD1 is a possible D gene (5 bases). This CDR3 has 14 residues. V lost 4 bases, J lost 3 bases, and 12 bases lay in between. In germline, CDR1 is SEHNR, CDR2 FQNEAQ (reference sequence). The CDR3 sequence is CASSSDRFDTEAFF. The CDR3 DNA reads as TGTGCCAGCAGCTCCGACAGATTTGACACTGAAGCTTTCTTT.

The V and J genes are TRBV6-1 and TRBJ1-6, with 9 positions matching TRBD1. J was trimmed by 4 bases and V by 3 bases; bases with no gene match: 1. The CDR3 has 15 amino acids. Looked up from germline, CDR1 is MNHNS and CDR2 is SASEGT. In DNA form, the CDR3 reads TGTGCCAGCAGTGATGGGACAGGGTATAATTCACCCCTCCACTTT. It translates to CASSDGTGYNSPLHF.